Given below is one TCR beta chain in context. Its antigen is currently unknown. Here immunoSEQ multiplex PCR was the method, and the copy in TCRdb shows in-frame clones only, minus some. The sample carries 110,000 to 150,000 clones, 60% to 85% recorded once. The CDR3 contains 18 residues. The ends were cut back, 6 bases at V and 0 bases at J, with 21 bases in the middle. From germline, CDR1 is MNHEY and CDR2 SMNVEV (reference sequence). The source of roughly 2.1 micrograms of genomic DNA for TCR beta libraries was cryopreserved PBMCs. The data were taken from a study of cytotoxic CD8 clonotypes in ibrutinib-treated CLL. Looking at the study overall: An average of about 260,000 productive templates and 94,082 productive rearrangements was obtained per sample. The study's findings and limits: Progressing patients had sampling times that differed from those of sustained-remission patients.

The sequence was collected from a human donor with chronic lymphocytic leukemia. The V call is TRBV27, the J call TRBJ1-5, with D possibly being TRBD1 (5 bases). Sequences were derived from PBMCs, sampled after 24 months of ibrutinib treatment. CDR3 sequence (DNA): TGTGCCAGCAGGCCCTGGGGCGGAGGGGTCAATAGCAATCAGCCCCAGCATTTT. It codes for CASRPWGGGVNSNQPQHF.